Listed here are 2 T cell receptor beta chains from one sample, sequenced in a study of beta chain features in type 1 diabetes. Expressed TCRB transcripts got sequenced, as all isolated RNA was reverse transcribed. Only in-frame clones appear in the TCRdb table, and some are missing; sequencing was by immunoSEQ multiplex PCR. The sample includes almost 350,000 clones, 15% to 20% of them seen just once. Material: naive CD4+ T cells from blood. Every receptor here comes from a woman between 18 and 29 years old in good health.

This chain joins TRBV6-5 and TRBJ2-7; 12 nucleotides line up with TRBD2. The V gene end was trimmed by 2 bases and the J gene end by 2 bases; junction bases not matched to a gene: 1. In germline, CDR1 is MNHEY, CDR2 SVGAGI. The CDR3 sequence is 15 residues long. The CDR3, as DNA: TGTGCCAGCAGTTACCGACTAGCGGGAGCCTACGAGCAGTACTTC. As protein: CASSYRLAGAYEQYF.

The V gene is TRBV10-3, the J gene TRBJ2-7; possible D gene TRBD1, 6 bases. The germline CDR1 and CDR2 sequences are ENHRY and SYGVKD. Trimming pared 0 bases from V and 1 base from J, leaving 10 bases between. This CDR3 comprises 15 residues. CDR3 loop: CAISESSGASYEQYF. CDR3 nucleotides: TGTGCCATCAGTGAGTCGTCAGGGGCATCCTACGAGCAGTACTTC.